This TCR beta chain was sequenced in a study of blood T cell repertoires in COVID-19. As for the study in general: Sites in the United States, Italy and Spain provided acute and convalescent COVID-19 samples. PBMCs, B-cell-depleted T cells, or T cells were the source of the cDNA or gDNA that made up the material.

There are 13 residues in the CDR3. Germline V gene data show CDR1 as MDHEN and CDR2 as SYDVKM. With V trimmed by 10 bases and J by 2 bases, 6 bases remained unmatched. The cohort comprised adults aged about 18 to 100 years residing in under 30 US areas. Clinical histories supplied by participants themselves formed the basis of cohort assignment. Assay: immunoSEQ multiplex PCR; the TCRdb copy retains only in-frame clones and omits some. The repertoire holds fewer than 400,000 clones, with under 90% as singletons. The clonotype originates from a woman aged 25 to 39 who had recovered from COVID-19. This rearrangement joins TRBV28 to TRBJ2-3; TRBD2 aligns across 7 bases. The sequenced sample was PBMCs or T cells enriched from blood (not recorded which). The CDR3 loop reads CATREVDTDTQYF. The CDR3 bases are TGTGCCACCCGGGAGGTAGACACAGATACGCAGTATTTT. Supplemented by reference TRBV28 and TRBJ2-3, the full variable domain reads DVKVTQSSRYLVKRTGEKVFLECVQDMDHENMFWYRQDPGLGLRLIYFSYDVKMKEKGDIPEGYSVSREKKERFSLILESASTNQTSMYLCATREVDTDTQYFGPGTRLTVL.